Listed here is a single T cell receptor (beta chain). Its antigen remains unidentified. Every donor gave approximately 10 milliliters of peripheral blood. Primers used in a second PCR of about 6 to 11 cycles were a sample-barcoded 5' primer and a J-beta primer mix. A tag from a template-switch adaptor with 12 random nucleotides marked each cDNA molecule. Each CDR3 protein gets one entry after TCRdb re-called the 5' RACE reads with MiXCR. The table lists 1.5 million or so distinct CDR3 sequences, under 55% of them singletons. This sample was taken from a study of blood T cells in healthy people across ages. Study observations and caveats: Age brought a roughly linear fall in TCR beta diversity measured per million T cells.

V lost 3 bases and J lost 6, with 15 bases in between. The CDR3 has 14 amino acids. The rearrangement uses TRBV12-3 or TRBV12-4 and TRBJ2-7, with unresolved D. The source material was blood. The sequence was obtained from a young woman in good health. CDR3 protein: CASSFGPPPTEQYF. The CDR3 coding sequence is TGTGCCAGCAGTTTTGGGCCTCCGCCTACCGAGCAGTACTTC.